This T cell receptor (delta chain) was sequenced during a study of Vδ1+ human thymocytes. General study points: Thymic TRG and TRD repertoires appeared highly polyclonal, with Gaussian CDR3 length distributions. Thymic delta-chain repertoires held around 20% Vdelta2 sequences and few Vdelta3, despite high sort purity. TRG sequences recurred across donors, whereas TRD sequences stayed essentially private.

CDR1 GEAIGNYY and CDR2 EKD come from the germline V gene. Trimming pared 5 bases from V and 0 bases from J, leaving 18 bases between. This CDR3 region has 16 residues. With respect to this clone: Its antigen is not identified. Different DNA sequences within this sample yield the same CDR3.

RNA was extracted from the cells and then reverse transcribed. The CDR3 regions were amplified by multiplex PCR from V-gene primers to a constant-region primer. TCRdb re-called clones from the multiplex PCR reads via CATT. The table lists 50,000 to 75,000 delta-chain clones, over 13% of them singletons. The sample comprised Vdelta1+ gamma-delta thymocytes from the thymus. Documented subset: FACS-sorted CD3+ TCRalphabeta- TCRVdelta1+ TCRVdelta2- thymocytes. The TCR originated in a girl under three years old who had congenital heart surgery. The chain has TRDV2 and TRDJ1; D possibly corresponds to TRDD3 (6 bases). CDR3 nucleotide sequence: TGTGCCTGTGTCCCCAGTGCCGGGGGAGACACCGATAAACTCATCTTT. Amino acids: CACVPSAGGDTDKLIF.